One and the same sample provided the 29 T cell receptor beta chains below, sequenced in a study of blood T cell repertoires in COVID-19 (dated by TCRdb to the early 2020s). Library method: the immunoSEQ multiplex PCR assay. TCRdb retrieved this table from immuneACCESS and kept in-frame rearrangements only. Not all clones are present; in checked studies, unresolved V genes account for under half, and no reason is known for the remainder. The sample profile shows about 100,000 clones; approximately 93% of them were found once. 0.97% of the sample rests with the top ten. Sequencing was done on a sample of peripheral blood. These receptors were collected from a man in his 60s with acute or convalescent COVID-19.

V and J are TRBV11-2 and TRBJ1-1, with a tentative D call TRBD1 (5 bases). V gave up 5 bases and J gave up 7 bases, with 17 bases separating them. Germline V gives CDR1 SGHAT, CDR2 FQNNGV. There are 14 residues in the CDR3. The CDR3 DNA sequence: TGTGCCAGCAGCCCCTCCCAGACAGTTCATGAAGCTTTCTTT. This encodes CASSPSQTVHEAFF.

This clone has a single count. DNA for the CDR3: TGTGCCAGCAGGCCGACAGGGGGCACTGGGGCCAACGTCCTGACTTTC. It translates to CASRPTGGTGANVLTF. This chain uses TRBV7-9 with TRBJ2-6; 10 nucleotides line up with TRBD1. With 6 bases clipped from V and 2 bases from J, the junction kept 4 bases outside the gene matches. In germline, CDR1 is SEHNR, CDR2 FQNEAQ (reference sequence). This CDR3 has 16 residues. Variable domain in full (rest from reference TRBV7-9 and TRBJ2-6): DTGVSQNPRHKITKRGQNVTFRCDPISEHNRLYWYRQTLGQGPEFLTYFQNEAQLEKSRLLSDRFSAERPKGSFSTLEIQRTEQGDSAMYLCASRPTGGTGANVLTFGAGSRLTVL.

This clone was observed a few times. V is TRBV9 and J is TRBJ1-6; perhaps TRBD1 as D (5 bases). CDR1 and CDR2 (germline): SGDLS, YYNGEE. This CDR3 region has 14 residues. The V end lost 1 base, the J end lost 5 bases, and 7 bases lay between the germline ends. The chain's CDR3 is CASSVLTDNSPLHF. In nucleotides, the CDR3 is TGTGCCAGCAGCGTATTGACAGATAATTCACCCCTCCACTTT.

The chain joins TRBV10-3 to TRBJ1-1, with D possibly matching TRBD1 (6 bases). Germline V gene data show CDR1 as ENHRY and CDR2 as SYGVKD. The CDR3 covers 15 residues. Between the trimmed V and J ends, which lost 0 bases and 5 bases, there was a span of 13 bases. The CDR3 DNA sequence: TGTGCCATCAGTGAGTCCCAGGGGATAGGTACTGAAGCTTTCTTT. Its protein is CAISESQGIGTEAFF.

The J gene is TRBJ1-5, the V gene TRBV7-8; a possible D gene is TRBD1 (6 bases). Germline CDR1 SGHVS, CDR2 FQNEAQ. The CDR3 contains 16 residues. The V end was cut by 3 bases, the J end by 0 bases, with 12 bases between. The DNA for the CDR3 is TGTGCCAGCAGCTTGTGGACAGTCAATAGCAATCAGCCCCAGCATTTT. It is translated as CASSLWTVNSNQPQHF.

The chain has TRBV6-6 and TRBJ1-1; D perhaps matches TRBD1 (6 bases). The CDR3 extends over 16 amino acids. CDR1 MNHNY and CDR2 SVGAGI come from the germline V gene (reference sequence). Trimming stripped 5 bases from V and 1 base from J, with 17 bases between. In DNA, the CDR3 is TGTGCCAGCAGTCAGCTGCGGGGGCAACCGAACACTGAAGCTTTCTTT. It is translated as CASSQLRGQPNTEAFF.

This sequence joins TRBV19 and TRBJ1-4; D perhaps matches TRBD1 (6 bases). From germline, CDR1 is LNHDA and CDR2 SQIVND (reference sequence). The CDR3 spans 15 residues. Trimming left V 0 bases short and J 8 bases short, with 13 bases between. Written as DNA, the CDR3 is TGTGCCAGTAGTATAGAGGGGTCAGGGGAGGAAAAACTGTTTTTT. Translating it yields CASSIEGSGEEKLFF. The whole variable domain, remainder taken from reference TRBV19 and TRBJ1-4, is DGGITQSPKYLFRKEGQNVTLSCEQNLNHDAMYWYRQDPGQGLRLIYYSQIVNDFQKGDIAEGYSVSREKKESFPLTVTSAQKNPTAFYLCASSIEGSGEEKLFFGSGTQLSVL.

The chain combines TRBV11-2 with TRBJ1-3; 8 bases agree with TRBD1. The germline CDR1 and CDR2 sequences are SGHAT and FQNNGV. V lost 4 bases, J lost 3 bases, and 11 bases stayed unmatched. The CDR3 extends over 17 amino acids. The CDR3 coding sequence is TGTGCCAGCAGCTCCGGGACAGGCCCCTCTGGTGGAAACACCATATATTTT. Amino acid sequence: CASSSGTGPSGGNTIYF.

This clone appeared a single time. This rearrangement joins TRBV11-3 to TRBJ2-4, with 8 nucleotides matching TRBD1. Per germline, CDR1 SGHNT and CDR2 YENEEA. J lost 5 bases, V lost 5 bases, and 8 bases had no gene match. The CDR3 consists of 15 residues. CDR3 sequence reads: CASSRLTGAENIQYF. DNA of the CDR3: TGTGCCAGCAGCCGATTGACAGGGGCGGAAAACATTCAGTACTTC.

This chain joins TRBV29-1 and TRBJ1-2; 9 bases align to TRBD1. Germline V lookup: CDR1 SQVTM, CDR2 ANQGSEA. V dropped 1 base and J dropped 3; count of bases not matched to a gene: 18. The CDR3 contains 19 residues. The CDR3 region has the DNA TGCAGCGTTGAAGGGCTAGAAGACAGGGGGTCGATCAAGGACTATGGCTACACCTTC. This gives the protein CSVEGLEDRGSIKDYGYTF.

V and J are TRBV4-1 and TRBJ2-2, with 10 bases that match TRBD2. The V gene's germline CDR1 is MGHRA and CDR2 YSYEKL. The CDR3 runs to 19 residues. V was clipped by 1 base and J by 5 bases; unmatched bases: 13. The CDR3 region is CASSQVGIKREGRTGELFF. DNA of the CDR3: TGCGCCAGCAGCCAAGTAGGAATAAAGCGGGAGGGCCGGACCGGGGAGCTGTTTTTT.

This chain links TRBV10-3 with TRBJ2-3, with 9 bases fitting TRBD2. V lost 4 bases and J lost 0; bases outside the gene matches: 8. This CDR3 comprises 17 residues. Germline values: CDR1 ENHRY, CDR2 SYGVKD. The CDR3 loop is CAISVVRLADSTDTQYF. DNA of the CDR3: TGTGCCATCAGTGTGGTCAGACTAGCGGACAGCACAGATACGCAGTATTTT.

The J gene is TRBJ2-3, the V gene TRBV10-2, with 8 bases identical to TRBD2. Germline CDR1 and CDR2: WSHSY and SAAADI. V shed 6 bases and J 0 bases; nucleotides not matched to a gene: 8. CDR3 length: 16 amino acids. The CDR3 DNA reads TGCGCCAGCAGCGGCCCTAGCGGGTCTAGCACAGATACGCAGTATTTT. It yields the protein CASSGPSGSSTDTQYF.

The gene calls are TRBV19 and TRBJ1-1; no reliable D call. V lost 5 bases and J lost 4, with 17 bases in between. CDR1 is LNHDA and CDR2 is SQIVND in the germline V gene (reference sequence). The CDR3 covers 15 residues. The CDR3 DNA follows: TGTGCCAGTAGTCCGGCAGCGGACTTCTCCACTGAAGCTTTCTTT. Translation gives CASSPAADFSTEAFF.

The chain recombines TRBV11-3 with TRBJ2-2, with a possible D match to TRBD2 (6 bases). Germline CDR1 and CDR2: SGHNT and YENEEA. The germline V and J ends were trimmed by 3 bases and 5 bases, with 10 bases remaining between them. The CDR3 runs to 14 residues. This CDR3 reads CASSLGGSTGELFF. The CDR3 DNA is TGTGCCAGCAGCTTGGGGGGTAGTACCGGGGAGCTGTTTTTT.

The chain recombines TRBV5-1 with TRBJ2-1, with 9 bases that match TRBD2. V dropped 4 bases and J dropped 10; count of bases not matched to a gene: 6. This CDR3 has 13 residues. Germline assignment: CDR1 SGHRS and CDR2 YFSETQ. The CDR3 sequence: CASSGAAGGEQFF. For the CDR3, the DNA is TGCGCCAGCAGCGGGGCGGCGGGAGGGGAGCAGTTCTTC.

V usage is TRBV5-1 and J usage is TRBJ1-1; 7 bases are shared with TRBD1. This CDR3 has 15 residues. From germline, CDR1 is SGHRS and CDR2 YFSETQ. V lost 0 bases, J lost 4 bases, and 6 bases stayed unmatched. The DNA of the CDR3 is TGCGCCAGCAGCTTGGCGGGACAGACGGGCACTGAAGCTTTCTTT. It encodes CASSLAGQTGTEAFF.

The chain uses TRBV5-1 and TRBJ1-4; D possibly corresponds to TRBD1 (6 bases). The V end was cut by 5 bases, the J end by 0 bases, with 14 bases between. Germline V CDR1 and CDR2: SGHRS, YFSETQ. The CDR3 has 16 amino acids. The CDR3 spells CASRPGTTATNEKLFF. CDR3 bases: TGCGCCAGCAGGCCCGGGACAACTGCAACTAATGAAAAACTGTTTTTT.

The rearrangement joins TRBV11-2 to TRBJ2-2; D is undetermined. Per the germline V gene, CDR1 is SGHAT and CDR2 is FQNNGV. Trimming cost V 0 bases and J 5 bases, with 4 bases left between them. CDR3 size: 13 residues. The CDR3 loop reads CASSLDRTGELFF. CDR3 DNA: TGTGCCAGCAGCTTAGATCGGACCGGGGAGCTGTTTTTT.

The CDR3 DNA reads TGTGCCAGTAGTATGGGGCCAGGGGTTAATGAGCAGTTCTTC. Protein: CASSMGPGVNEQFF. The chain combines TRBV19 with TRBJ2-1; a possible D gene is TRBD1 (6 bases). The V end was cut by 3 bases, the J end by 7 bases, with 13 bases between. This CDR3 contains 14 residues. Germline values: CDR1 LNHDA, CDR2 SQIVND (reference sequence).

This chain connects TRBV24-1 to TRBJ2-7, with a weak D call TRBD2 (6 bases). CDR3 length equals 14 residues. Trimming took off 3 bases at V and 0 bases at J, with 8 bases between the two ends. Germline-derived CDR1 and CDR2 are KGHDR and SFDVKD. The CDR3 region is CATSDPGSSYEQYF. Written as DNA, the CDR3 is TGTGCCACCAGTGATCCCGGGAGCTCCTACGAGCAGTACTTC.

This CDR3 reads CASSIPGAAAAYEQYF. The CDR3, as DNA: TGTGCCAGTAGTATCCCTGGGGCGGCGGCGGCCTACGAGCAGTACTTC. The chain recombines TRBV19 with TRBJ2-7, with D perhaps TRBD1 (5 bases). V was trimmed by 3 bases and J by 2 bases, leaving 17 bases between them. The CDR3 length is 16 residues. The germline V gene has CDR1 LNHDA and CDR2 SQIVND (reference sequence).

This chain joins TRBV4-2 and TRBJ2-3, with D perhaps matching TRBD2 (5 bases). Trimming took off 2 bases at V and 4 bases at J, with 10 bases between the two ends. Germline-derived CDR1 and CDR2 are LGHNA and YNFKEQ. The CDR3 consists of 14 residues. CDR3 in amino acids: CASSQTSSADTQYF. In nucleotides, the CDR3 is TGTGCCAGCAGCCAAACTAGTTCGGCAGATACGCAGTATTTT.

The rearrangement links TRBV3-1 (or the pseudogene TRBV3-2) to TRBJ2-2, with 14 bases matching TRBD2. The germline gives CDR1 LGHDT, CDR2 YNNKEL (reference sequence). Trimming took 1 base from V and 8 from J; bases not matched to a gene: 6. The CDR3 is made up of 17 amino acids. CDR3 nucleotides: TGTGCCAGCAGCCAAGTGGGACTAGCGGGAGACCTAGGGGAGCTGTTTTTT. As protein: CASSQVGLAGDLGELFF.

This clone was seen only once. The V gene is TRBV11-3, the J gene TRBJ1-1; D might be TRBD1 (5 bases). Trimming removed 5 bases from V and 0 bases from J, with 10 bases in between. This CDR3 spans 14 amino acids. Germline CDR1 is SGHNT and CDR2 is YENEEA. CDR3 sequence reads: CASSPQGVNTEAFF. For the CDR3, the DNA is TGTGCCAGCAGCCCCCAGGGCGTGAACACTGAAGCTTTCTTT.

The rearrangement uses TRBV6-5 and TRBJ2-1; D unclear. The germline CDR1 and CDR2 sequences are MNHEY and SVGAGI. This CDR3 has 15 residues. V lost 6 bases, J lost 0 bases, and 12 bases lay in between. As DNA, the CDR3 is TGTGCCAGCAGCCCCTACTTGAGCTCCTACAATGAGCAGTTCTTC. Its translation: CASSPYLSSYNEQFF.

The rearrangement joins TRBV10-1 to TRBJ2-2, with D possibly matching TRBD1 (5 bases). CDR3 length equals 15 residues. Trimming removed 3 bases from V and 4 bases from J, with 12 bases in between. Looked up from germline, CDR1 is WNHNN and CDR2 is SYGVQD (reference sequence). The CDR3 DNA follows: TGCGCCAGCAGTGAACGACAGTTGGGCACCGGGGAGCTGTTTTTT. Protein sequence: CASSERQLGTGELFF.

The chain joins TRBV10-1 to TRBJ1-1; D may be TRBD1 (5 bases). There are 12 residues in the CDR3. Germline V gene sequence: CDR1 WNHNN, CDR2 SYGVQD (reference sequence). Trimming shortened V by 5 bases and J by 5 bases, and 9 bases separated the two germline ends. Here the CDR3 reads CASSQGTTEAFF. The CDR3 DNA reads TGCGCCAGCAGTCAGGGTACAACTGAAGCTTTCTTT.

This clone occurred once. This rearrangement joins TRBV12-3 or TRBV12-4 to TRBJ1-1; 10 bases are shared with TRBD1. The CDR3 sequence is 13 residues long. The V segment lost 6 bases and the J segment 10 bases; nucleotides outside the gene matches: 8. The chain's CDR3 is CASRPGTGERAFF. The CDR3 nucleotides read TGTGCCAGCAGGCCTGGGACAGGGGAGCGAGCTTTCTTT.